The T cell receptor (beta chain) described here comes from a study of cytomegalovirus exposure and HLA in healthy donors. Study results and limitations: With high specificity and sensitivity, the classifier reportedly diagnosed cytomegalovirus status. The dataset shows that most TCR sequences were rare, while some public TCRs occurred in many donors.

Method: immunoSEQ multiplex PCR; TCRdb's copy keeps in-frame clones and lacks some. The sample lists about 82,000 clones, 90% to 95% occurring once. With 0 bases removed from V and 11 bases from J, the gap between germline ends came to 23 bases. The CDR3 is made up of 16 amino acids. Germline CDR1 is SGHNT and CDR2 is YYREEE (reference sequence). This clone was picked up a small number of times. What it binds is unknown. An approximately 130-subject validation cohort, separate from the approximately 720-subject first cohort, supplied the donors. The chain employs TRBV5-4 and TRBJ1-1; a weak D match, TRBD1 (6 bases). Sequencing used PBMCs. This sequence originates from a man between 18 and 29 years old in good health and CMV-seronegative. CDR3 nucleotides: TGTGCCAGCAGCTTGGGGGCAGGGGCGATCGGGTTTGGTGCTTTCTTT. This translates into CASSLGAGAIGFGAFF.